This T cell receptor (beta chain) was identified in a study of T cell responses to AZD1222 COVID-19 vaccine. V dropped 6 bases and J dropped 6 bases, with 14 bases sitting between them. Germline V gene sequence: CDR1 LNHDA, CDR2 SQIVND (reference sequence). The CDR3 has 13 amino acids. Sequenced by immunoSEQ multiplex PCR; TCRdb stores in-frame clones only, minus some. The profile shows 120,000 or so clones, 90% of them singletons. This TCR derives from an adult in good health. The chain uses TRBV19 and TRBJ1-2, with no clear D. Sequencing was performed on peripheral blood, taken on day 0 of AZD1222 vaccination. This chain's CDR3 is CASRTQESHGYTF. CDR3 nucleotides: TGTGCCAGTAGGACCCAGGAATCCCATGGCTACACCTTC.